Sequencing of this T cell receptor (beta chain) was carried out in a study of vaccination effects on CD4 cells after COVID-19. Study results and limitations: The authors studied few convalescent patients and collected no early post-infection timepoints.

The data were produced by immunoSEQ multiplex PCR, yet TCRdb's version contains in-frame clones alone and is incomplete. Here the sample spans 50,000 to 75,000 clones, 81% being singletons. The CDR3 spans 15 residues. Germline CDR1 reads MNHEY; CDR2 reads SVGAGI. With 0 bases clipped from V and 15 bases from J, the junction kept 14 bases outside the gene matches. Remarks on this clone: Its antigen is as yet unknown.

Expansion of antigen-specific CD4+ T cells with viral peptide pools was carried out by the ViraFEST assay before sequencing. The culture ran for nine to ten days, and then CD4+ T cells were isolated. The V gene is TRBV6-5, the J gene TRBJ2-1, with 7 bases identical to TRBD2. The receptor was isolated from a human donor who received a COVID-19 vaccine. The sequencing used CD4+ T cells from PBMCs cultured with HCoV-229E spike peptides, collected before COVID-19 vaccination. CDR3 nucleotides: TGTGCCAGCAGTTACTCGTACGACACGGGGGGTATCTCGTTCTTC. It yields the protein CASSYSYDTGGISFF.